This passage covers 21 T cell receptor beta chains from one sample sequenced in a study of Ad26.COV2.S vaccination and SARS-CoV-2 variants. As to treatment: 15 to 20 received Ad26.COV2.S at low or high dose, single or two shots; 5 received placebo; per-sample allocation not given. Sampling occurred on day 63 after the first vaccine or placebo injection. Sequencing used immunoSEQ multiplex PCR; TCRdb keeps in-frame clones, though not all of them. The sample includes roughly 700,000 clones, about 89% seen only once; the top ten take approximately 1.5%. Source: peripheral blood, taken in a trial of Ad26.COV2.S vaccine versus placebo. The receptors shown here come from a person aged 18-60 years who received the Ad26.COV2.S COVID-19 vaccine or a placebo.

The CDR3 nucleotides are TGTGCCAGCAGTTACGAGGCAGGGTGGAACACCGGGGAGCTGTTTTTT. Translating it yields CASSYEAGWNTGELFF. The V and J genes are TRBV6-5 and TRBJ2-2; possible D gene TRBD1, 5 bases. Per the germline V gene, CDR1 is MNHEY and CDR2 is SVGAGI. The CDR3 spans 16 residues. V shed 2 bases and J shed 1 base, with 11 bases lying between them.

This clone has only one observation. This rearrangement joins TRBV11-3 to TRBJ2-2; D unresolved. Between the trimmed V and J ends, which lost 3 bases and 7 bases, there was a span of 15 bases. The germline V gene has CDR1 SGHNT and CDR2 YENEEA. The CDR3 covers 15 residues. The CDR3 DNA is TGTGCCAGCAGCTTGGGTCCTTCGATGGTCGGGGAGCTGTTTTTT. Translation gives CASSLGPSMVGELFF. Supplemented by reference TRBV11-3 and TRBJ2-2, the full variable domain reads EAGVVQSPRYKIIEKKQPVAFWCNPISGHNTLYWYLQNLGQGPELLIRYENEEAVDDSQLPKDRFSAERLKGVDSTLKIQPAELGDSAVYLCASSLGPSMVGELFFGEGSRLTVL.

The V and J genes are TRBV18 and TRBJ1-4, with TRBD1 identical over 11 bases. Germline CDR1 KGHSH, CDR2 LQKENI. V dropped 3 bases and J dropped 8; count of bases not matched to a gene: 8. The length of the CDR3 is 16 residues. CDR3 coding DNA: TGTGCCAGCTCACCCCGGGACAGGGGGTTCGGCGAAAAACTGTTTTTT. It encodes CASSPRDRGFGEKLFF.

Comment on this clone: Additional DNA sequences in this sample encode the identical CDR3. V gene TRBV4-1 combines with J gene TRBJ1-1; D unresolved. Germline CDR1 and CDR2: MGHRA and YSYEKL. The V end lost 1 base, the J end lost 1 base, and 10 bases lay between the germline ends. The CDR3 totals 15 residues. Here the CDR3 reads CASSQGAAQNTEAFF. The CDR3 DNA sequence: TGCGCCAGCAGCCAAGGCGCGGCACAGAACACTGAAGCTTTCTTT.

The rearrangement joins TRBV5-4 to TRBJ1-5; D is perhaps TRBD1 (5 bases). The V end was cut by 5 bases, the J end by 7 bases, with 13 bases between. This CDR3 region has 13 residues. Germline assignment: CDR1 SGHNT and CDR2 YYREEE (reference sequence). CDR3 amino acids: CASSFEGIQPQHF. CDR3 DNA sequence: TGTGCCAGCAGTTTTGAGGGGATACAGCCCCAGCATTTT.

This chain joins TRBV2 and TRBJ2-5; D is unclear. Germline V gene data show CDR1 as SNHLY and CDR2 as FYNNEI. The CDR3 length is 12 residues. Trimming removed 7 bases from V and 2 bases from J, with 8 bases in between. CDR3 DNA sequence: TGTGCCAGCATCGGCTGGCAAGAGACCCAGTACTTC. It encodes CASIGWQETQYF.

The chain has TRBV30 and TRBJ1-5; 7 bases align to TRBD1. This CDR3 comprises 13 residues. Germline V gives CDR1 GTSNPN, CDR2 SVGIG (reference sequence). J lost 8 bases, V lost 0 bases, and 4 bases had no gene match. The CDR3 coding sequence is TGTGCCTGGAGTGTACAGGGGACGGAGCCCCAGCATTTT. It codes for CAWSVQGTEPQHF.

This chain links TRBV20-1 with TRBJ2-1; 9 bases match TRBD1. Germline V lookup: CDR1 DFQATT, CDR2 SNEGSKA (reference sequence). V shed 3 bases, J shed 9 bases, and the junction held 9 bases outside the gene matches. CDR3 size: 14 residues. DNA of the CDR3: TGCAGTGCTAGTAAACAGGGGGCGGAAGGTGAGCAGTTCTTC. Translation: CSASKQGAEGEQFF.

J is TRBJ1-3 and V is TRBV5-4; no firm D call. Germline CDR1 and CDR2: SGHNT and YYREEE (reference sequence). V lost 2 bases, J lost 2 bases, and 17 bases lay in between. The CDR3 sequence is 17 residues long. The CDR3 region has the DNA TGTGCCAGCAGCTTCAGCCGGGCGGGAACGGCTGGAAACACCATATATTTT. It translates to CASSFSRAGTAGNTIYF.

The chain carries TRBV6-8 and TRBJ2-6, with D perhaps matching TRBD1 or TRBD2 (5 bases each). CDR1 is MNHGY and CDR2 is SAAAGT in the germline V gene. Trimming pared 6 bases from V and 0 bases from J, leaving 18 bases between. The CDR3 consists of 18 residues. The CDR3 sequence: CASSRGQTRISGANVLTF. DNA of the CDR3: TGTGCCAGCAGCCGGGGCCAGACACGGATCTCTGGGGCCAACGTCCTGACTTTC.

The chain recombines TRBV6-6 with TRBJ2-7, with D hard to call. The CDR3 spans 11 residues. The germline V gene has CDR1 MNHNY and CDR2 SVGAGI (reference sequence). Trimming cost V 5 bases and J 5 bases, with 7 bases left between them. CDR3 nucleotide sequence: TGTGCCAGCAGTAACGAAAACGAGCAGTACTTC. Translating gives CASSNENEQYF.

DNA for the CDR3: TGTGCCAGCAGCTTATCCACAGGGGTCAATCAGCCCCAGCATTTT. Amino acid sequence: CASSLSTGVNQPQHF. The chain has TRBV7-2 and TRBJ1-5; 7 bases map to TRBD1. In germline, CDR1 is SGHTA, CDR2 FQGNSA. The CDR3 spans 15 residues. Trimming removed 2 bases from V and 3 bases from J; junction bases left unmatched: 4.

This chain connects TRBV23-1 to TRBJ1-2, with D possibly TRBD1 on 6 matching bases. TRBV23-1 is an ORF, and what it does is uncertain. The CDR3 consists of 14 residues. V lost 9 bases and J 4 bases, leaving 18 bases between the germline ends. The CDR3 nucleotides read TGCGCCAGTGATCCTGGACAGTTCATCTATGGCTACACCTTC. It yields the protein CASDPGQFIYGYTF.

This clone was found once. The J gene is TRBJ1-1, the V gene TRBV9, with unresolved D. CDR3 size: 16 residues. V gave up 0 bases and J gave up 1 base, with 13 bases separating them. The germline CDR1 and CDR2 sequences are SGDLS and YYNGEE. The CDR3 spells CASSVEGSGWNTEAFF. Written as DNA, the CDR3 is TGTGCCAGCAGCGTAGAAGGCTCAGGTTGGAACACTGAAGCTTTCTTT.

The sample holds one count of this clone. The rearrangement joins TRBV27 to TRBJ1-4; no firm D call. Germline lookup yields CDR1 MNHEY and CDR2 SMNVEV (reference sequence). Trimming cost V 6 bases and J 8 bases, with 10 bases left between them. This CDR3 has 12 amino acids. The CDR3 nucleotides are TGTGCCAGCAGATACGGACGGGAAAAACTGTTTTTT. Translating gives CASRYGREKLFF.

The rearrangement links TRBV29-1 to TRBJ2-1; 7 bases align to TRBD1. The CDR3 spans 14 residues. Trimming removed 3 bases from V and 7 bases from J; junction bases left unmatched: 9. The germline gives CDR1 SQVTM, CDR2 ANQGSEA. The CDR3 loop is CSVEEQGRVNEQFF. CDR3 nucleotides: TGCAGCGTTGAGGAACAGGGGCGGGTGAATGAGCAGTTCTTC.

J is TRBJ2-2 and V is TRBV6-5; TRBD2 matches at 15 bases. V shed 6 bases, J shed 7 bases, and the junction held 3 bases outside the gene matches. The CDR3 has 15 amino acids. CDR1 is MNHEY and CDR2 is SVGAGI in the germline V gene. The CDR3 reads CASRGTSGGIGELFF. CDR3 coding DNA: TGTGCCAGCAGAGGGACTAGCGGGGGGATCGGGGAGCTGTTTTTT.

V usage is TRBV24-1 and J usage is TRBJ2-7; 7 bases are a match to TRBD1. The length of the CDR3 is 15 residues. After removal of 4 bases from V and 3 bases from J, the junction contained 8 bases not matched to a gene. The germline V gene encodes CDR1 KGHDR and CDR2 SFDVKD. The chain's CDR3 is CATSDKPGQNYEQYF. As DNA, the CDR3 is TGTGCCACCAGTGACAAACCGGGACAGAACTACGAGCAGTACTTC.

The CDR3 nucleotides read TGTGCCAGCAGTACCGGGACAGGCTACAATGAGCAGTTCTTC. This gives the protein CASSTGTGYNEQFF. The chain employs TRBV6-2 or TRBV6-3 and TRBJ2-1; TRBD1 matches 8 bases. V lost 5 bases to trimming and J lost 3 bases; unmatched junction nucleotides: 3. The V gene's germline CDR1 is MNHEY and CDR2 SVGEGT. CDR3 length equals 14 residues.

This clone was found once. V and J are TRBV5-1 and TRBJ2-1; 14 nucleotides line up with TRBD2. CDR3 length: 16 amino acids. Looked up from germline, CDR1 is SGHRS and CDR2 is YFSETQ. The J segment lost 9 bases and the V segment lost 4 bases, leaving 9 bases of the junction unmatched. CDR3 nucleotide sequence: TGCGCCAGCAGCCCCCCGGGACTAGCGGGAGTAGGTGAGCAGTTCTTC. Amino acids: CASSPPGLAGVGEQFF.

This chain connects TRBV5-1 to TRBJ2-5; 13 bases map to TRBD2. Trimming cost V 0 bases and J 5 bases; bases outside gene matches: 7. Germline V gives CDR1 SGHRS, CDR2 YFSETQ. The CDR3 consists of 17 residues. In DNA, the CDR3 is TGCGCCAGCAGCTTGGCCCACAGACTAGCGGGAGGCGAGACCCAGTACTTC. This encodes CASSLAHRLAGGETQYF.